Here is one TCR beta chain with its context. Its target antigen remains unknown. Base-call qualities are not available, and no considerably larger clone is one nucleotide away. Set within a cohort of healthcare workers in London, UK, this nested case-control study involved weekly PCR testing of nasopharyngeal swabs along with blood sampling. Healthcare workers were recruited during the week of the UK lockdown, between 23 and 31 March 2020, and followed weekly for up to about 16 weeks. This sample is drawn from a study of early T cells in non-severe SARS-CoV-2 infection (dated by TCRdb to the early 2020s). For the wider study: TCR sequencing used bulk RNA from unsorted whole blood, so alpha and beta chains could not be paired.

The CDR3, cysteine through phenylalanine, is 14 amino acids long. The CDR3 DNA has 42 bases and is translated from base 1. CDR1 and CDR2 (MDHEN, SYDVKM) derive from the germline V gene. V is cut by 5 bases and J by 0 bases, and the space between the germline ends is 11 bases. Results the study describes overall, beyond this receptor: Matching against VDJdb was skewed toward anti-spike CD8 responses, likely underestimated virus-specific expansions, and missed private and CD4 specificities.

Receptor libraries were prepared by 5' RACE. Sequencing instrument: NextSeq 500. The TCR library protocol attached unique molecular identifiers to individual cDNA molecules to correct for sequencing error and PCR bias. Both TCR alpha and beta chains were sequenced, and tight co-correlation was observed between alpha and beta sequence abundances in each sample. On the study's bioinformatics: V gene, J gene and CDR3 annotation of TCR sequences was performed with Decombinator V4. Expanded TCRs were defined as changing significantly between any two time points under a Poisson model with p below 0.0001. TCR abundances were normalised to the total number of TCRs sequenced in each sample and reported as counts per million. MAIT TCRs were defined by TRAV1-2 paired with TRAJ12, TRAJ20 or TRAJ33, and iNKT TCRs by TRAV10 paired with TRAJ18. VDJdb, accessed on 1 November 2021, was searched for TCRs annotated for CMV, EBV and SARS-CoV-2, and TCRs annotated for more than one antigen were excluded. TCRdb cleaned the public reads at Q25 with fastp, built clones with MiXCR and kept in-frame beta chains. When rows share a CDR3 protein, they turn into one entry using the most common DNA and genes. The authors' filters were not applied to this entry. Here the sample has tens of thousands of distinct CDR3 sequences; roughly 15% occur a single time. Roughly 6.5% of the sample rests with the top ten.

Sequenced material: whole blood. The chain is encoded by TRBV28 joined to TRBJ2-7, with a tentative D gene TRBD1 over 6 matching bases. This receptor was identified in an adult who was a healthcare worker with PCR-confirmed SARS-CoV-2 infection or an uninfected control (not recorded which). The CDR3 region: CASSMVDSSYEQYF. The nucleotide sequence is given as TGTGCCAGCAGTATGGTGGACAGCTCCTACGAGCAGTACTTC. The variable domain in full, with residues beyond the CDR3 obtained from the reference TRBV28 and TRBJ2-7 genes, is DVKVTQSSRYLVKRTGEKVFLECVQDMDHENMFWYRQDPGLGLRLIYFSYDVKMKEKGDIPEGYSVSREKKERFSLILESASTNQTSMYLCASSMVDSSYEQYFGPGTRLTVT.